What follows are 19 T cell receptor beta chains derived from one specimen sequenced in a study of cytomegalovirus exposure and HLA in healthy donors. PCR involved 60 Vbeta and 13 Jbeta primers. Libraries were prepared by immunoSEQ multiplex PCR; TCRdb keeps only in-frame clonotypes and omits some of them. The sample consists of 150,000 or so clones, about three quarters of them appearing once. The specimen was PBMCs. Every receptor here comes from a man in his late teens or twenties in good health and CMV-seropositive.

The chain employs TRBV5-1 and TRBJ1-2, with D hard to call. Trimming left V 0 bases short and J 4 bases short, with 16 bases between. Germline assignment: CDR1 SGHRS and CDR2 YFSETQ. This CDR3 contains 16 residues. In DNA form, the CDR3 reads TGCGCCAGCAGCTTGGAAGGGAGAAATGGGAGCTATGGCTACACCTTC. Translated, it gives CASSLEGRNGSYGYTF.

The chain recombines TRBV6-1 with TRBJ1-1, with D possibly being TRBD1 (5 bases). The germline CDR1 and CDR2 sequences are MNHNS and SASEGT. This CDR3 spans 15 amino acids. With 7 bases removed from V and 2 bases from J, the gap between germline ends came to 17 bases. CDR3 protein: CASMTEGVRNTEAFF. Written as DNA, the CDR3 is TGTGCCAGCATGACTGAAGGGGTCAGAAACACTGAAGCTTTCTTT.

There are a few counts of this clone. The chain recombines TRBV6-1 with TRBJ2-5, with 10 bases that match TRBD2. Germline CDR1 and CDR2: MNHNS and SASEGT. V lost 2 bases to trimming and J lost 2 bases; unmatched junction nucleotides: 2. CDR3 length: 15 amino acids. The DNA for the CDR3 is TGTGCCAGCAGTGAACTAGCGGGAGATCAAGAGACCCAGTACTTC. Encoded protein: CASSELAGDQETQYF.

This clone was detected a few times. V is TRBV9 and J is TRBJ2-5; the match to TRBD2 covers 7 bases. Germline V gene sequence: CDR1 SGDLS, CDR2 YYNGEE. V shed 0 bases, J shed 7 bases, and the junction held 6 bases outside the gene matches. The CDR3 consists of 14 residues. DNA for the CDR3: TGTGCCAGCAGCGTAGAAGTTCCGGGGGGGACCCAGTACTTC. The encoded protein is CASSVEVPGGTQYF.

This chain uses TRBV11-3 with TRBJ1-1, with 8 bases matching TRBD1. Germline CDR1 SGHNT, CDR2 YENEEA. The length of the CDR3 is 16 residues. V shed 6 bases and J 1 base; nucleotides not matched to a gene: 10. CDR3 sequence: CASRPTTGAQNTEAFF. The CDR3 DNA sequence: TGTGCCAGCAGGCCGACGACAGGGGCCCAGAACACTGAAGCTTTCTTT. The full variable domain, its missing parts supplied by reference TRBV11-3 and TRBJ1-1, is EAGVVQSPRYKIIEKKQPVAFWCNPISGHNTLYWYLQNLGQGPELLIRYENEEAVDDSQLPKDRFSAERLKGVDSTLKIQPAELGDSAVYLCASRPTTGAQNTEAFFGQGTRLTVV.

The chain recombines TRBV27 with TRBJ1-1; no definite D call. Trimming removed 6 bases from V and 3 bases from J, with 11 bases in between. The CDR3 length is 13 residues. Germline values: CDR1 MNHEY, CDR2 SMNVEV (reference sequence). This chain's CDR3 is CASSPGMDTEAFF. CDR3 sequence (DNA): TGTGCCAGCAGCCCCGGGATGGACACTGAAGCTTTCTTT.

This sequence joins TRBV7-9 and TRBJ2-5; weak D call: TRBD2 (6 bases). V lost 5 bases and J lost 4, with 11 bases in between. Germline V lookup: CDR1 SEHNR, CDR2 FQNEAQ (reference sequence). The CDR3 runs 13 residues. The CDR3 DNA is TGTGCCAGCAGCAAAGCGGGCCCAGAGACCCAGTACTTC. Translating gives CASSKAGPETQYF.

The chain is built from TRBV6-5 and TRBJ1-1; 7 nucleotides agree with TRBD1. This CDR3 comprises 13 residues. Germline lookup yields CDR1 MNHEY and CDR2 SVGAGI. With 4 bases clipped from V and 5 bases from J, the junction kept 4 bases outside the gene matches. The CDR3 DNA sequence: TGTGCCAGCAGTTCCCGGACAGGAACTGAAGCTTTCTTT. This encodes CASSSRTGTEAFF.

The rearrangement links TRBV7-3 to TRBJ1-1; a possible D gene is TRBD1 (5 bases). V lost 8 bases to trimming and J lost 0 bases, with 16 bases between them. CDR1 is SGHTA and CDR2 is FQGTGA in the germline V gene. The CDR3 is 15 amino acids. The CDR3 region is CASSGGARMNTEAFF. CDR3 nucleotides: TGTGCCAGCTCTGGTGGGGCGCGGATGAACACTGAAGCTTTCTTT. The variable domain in full, with the rest retrieved from reference TRBV7-3 and TRBJ1-1, is GAGVSQTPSNKVTEKGKYVELRCDPISGHTALYWYRQSLGQGPEFLIYFQGTGAADDSGLPNDRFFAVRPEGSVSTLKIQRTERGDSAVYLCASSGGARMNTEAFFGQGTRLTVV.

The CDR3 coding sequence is TGCGCCAGCAGCCCGCGGACAGGGTCCAACTATGGCTACACCTTC. It encodes CASSPRTGSNYGYTF. The V and J genes are TRBV5-1 and TRBJ1-2; 8 nucleotides agree with TRBD1. CDR1 is SGHRS and CDR2 is YFSETQ in the germline V gene. This CDR3 region has 15 residues. V lost 4 bases to trimming and J lost 2 bases; unmatched junction nucleotides: 7.

The rearrangement uses TRBV9 and TRBJ2-5, with D unresolved. Trimming took 4 bases from V and 1 from J, leaving 5 bases between them. This CDR3 spans 12 amino acids. The germline gives CDR1 SGDLS, CDR2 YYNGEE. The CDR3 loop is CASSPFQETQYF. The CDR3 DNA is TGTGCCAGCAGCCCTTTCCAAGAGACCCAGTACTTC.

The chain carries TRBV14 and TRBJ1-1; D remains ambiguous. Per the germline V gene, CDR1 is SGHDN and CDR2 is FVKESK. Deletions cut 4 bases from V and 0 bases from J, with 6 bases between. This CDR3 region has 13 residues. The CDR3 region has the DNA TGTGCCAGCAGCCCACGCGTGAACACTGAAGCTTTCTTT. Translating gives CASSPRVNTEAFF.

There are a few counts of this clone. The CDR3 region is CASSLVLGSTEAFF. The CDR3 coding sequence is TGTGCCAGCAGCTTAGTCTTGGGGAGCACTGAAGCTTTCTTT. The J gene is TRBJ1-1, the V gene TRBV11-2; unclear D gene. The V and J ends lost 1 base and 4 bases respectively, with 10 bases between them. This CDR3 is 14 amino acids long. Germline V CDR1 and CDR2: SGHAT, FQNNGV.

The genes are TRBV4-1 and TRBJ2-1; 11 positions agree with TRBD2. The CDR3 has 17 amino acids. The V segment lost 5 bases and the J segment 2 bases; nucleotides outside the gene matches: 8. CDR1 is MGHRA and CDR2 is YSYEKL in the germline V gene. The CDR3 reads CASSYTPSGGPYNEQFF. The DNA for the CDR3 is TGCGCCAGCAGCTACACCCCTAGCGGGGGGCCCTACAATGAGCAGTTCTTC.

V and J are TRBV7-9 and TRBJ1-1; a possible D gene is TRBD1 (5 bases). The germline V and J ends were trimmed by 5 bases and 5 bases, with 12 bases remaining between them. The CDR3 length is 13 residues. The germline CDR1 and CDR2 sequences are SEHNR and FQNEAQ (reference sequence). Here the CDR3 DNA reads TGTGCCAGCAGCCAGCGTGACAGAACTGAAGCTTTCTTT. The encoded protein is CASSQRDRTEAFF.

V and J are TRBV7-8 and TRBJ2-3, with D perhaps matching TRBD2 (5 bases). This CDR3 region has 13 residues. The V end was cut by 6 bases, the J end by 2 bases, with 9 bases between. CDR1 is SGHVS and CDR2 is FQNEAQ in the germline V gene. CDR3 DNA: TGTGCCAGCAGGCGGGTTTTCACAGATACGCAGTATTTT. Its protein is CASRRVFTDTQYF. Together with reference TRBV7-8 and TRBJ2-3, the CDR3 gives the full variable domain: GAGVSQSPRYKVAKRGQDVALRCDPISGHVSLFWYQQALGQGPEFLTYFQNEAQLDKSGLPSDRFFAERPEGSVSTLKIQRTQQEDSAVYLCASRRVFTDTQYFGPGTRLTVL.

The J gene is TRBJ2-2, the V gene TRBV30; 9 nucleotides align to TRBD2. CDR1 is GTSNPN and CDR2 is SVGIG in the germline V gene (reference sequence). V lost 2 bases and J lost 2; bases outside the gene matches: 3. The CDR3 spans 15 residues. CDR3 sequence: CAWSLTSGNTGELFF. DNA of the CDR3: TGTGCCTGGAGTTTGACTAGCGGAAACACCGGGGAGCTGTTTTTT.

The V gene is TRBV19, the J gene TRBJ1-5; D is unresolved. In germline, CDR1 is LNHDA, CDR2 SQIVND (reference sequence). The length of the CDR3 is 15 residues. The ends were cut back, 6 bases at V and 2 bases at J, with 14 bases in the middle. In DNA form, the CDR3 reads TGTGCCAGTAGCGAGCAGGCCGGGGGCAATCAGCCCCAGCATTTT. This codes for CASSEQAGGNQPQHF.

As concerns this clone: The CDR3 end shows no conserved phenylalanine or tryptophan, and so a read error is likely. The V call is TRBV5-6, the J call TRBJ1-1; D perhaps matches TRBD1 (6 bases). Germline V gene data show CDR1 as SGHDT and CDR2 as YYEEEE. The ends were cut back, 2 bases at V and 0 bases at J, with 11 bases in the middle. The CDR3 spans 15 residues. CDR3 nucleotides: TGTGCCAGCAGCTTAAGAACAGGGATGAACACTGAAGCTTTCCTT. It yields the protein CASSLRTGMNTEAFL.